This TCR beta chain derives from a study of blood T cell repertoires in COVID-19. Study-wide background: The origin of the acute and convalescent COVID-19 samples was the United States, Italy and Spain. PBMCs, B-cell-depleted T cells, or T cells provided the cDNA or gDNA that made up the material.

Per the original methods: From reference gene primer amplification, estimates of nucleated cell counts were derived. TCRdb keeps only in-frame clones here, not all; method: immunoSEQ multiplex PCR. That table furnishes V, J and clone size, whereas the DNA furnished D and trimming. The sample holds 200,000 or so clones; roughly 80% are singletons and the top ten take 15% to 20%. The CDR3 runs to 14 residues. Deletions cut 4 bases from V and 0 bases from J, with 13 bases between. In germline, CDR1 is GTSNPN, CDR2 SVGIG (reference sequence). The specimen was peripheral blood. The chain links TRBV30 to TRBJ2-7, with D possibly being TRBD1 (6 bases). The TCR sequence derives from a man in his 60s with active or convalescent COVID-19. CDR3 region: CAWMDSFLSYEQYF. CDR3 coding DNA: TGTGCCTGGATGGACAGCTTCCTCTCCTACGAGCAGTACTTC. Drawing the rest from reference TRBV30 and TRBJ2-7, the complete variable domain is SQTIHQWPATLVQPVGSPLSLECTVEGTSNPNLYWYRQAAGRGLQLLFYSVGIGQISSEVPQNLSASRPQDRQFILSSKKLLLSDSGFYLCAWMDSFLSYEQYFGPGTRLTVT.